Listed here are 9 T cell receptor beta chains from one sample, sequenced in a study of long-term antiretroviral therapy in people with HIV. Survey-level immunoSEQ v3.0 assays were run. Clones were sequenced by immunoSEQ multiplex PCR, and TCRdb holds only the in-frame ones, with some missing. The table lists approximately 30,000 clones, more than 75% of them singletons. Here the sequenced sample was unsorted PBMCs, taken 1.9 years after starting antiretroviral therapy. Receptor source: a man younger than 30 with HIV.

The V gene is TRBV5-1, the J gene TRBJ1-4; D uncertain. The CDR3 runs to 13 residues. CDR1 is SGHRS and CDR2 is YFSETQ in the germline V gene. Trimming shortened V by 1 base and J by 13 bases, and 14 bases separated the two germline ends. Here the CDR3 DNA reads TGCGCCAGCAGCTTGCTGGAAAAAGGGCGACTGTTTTTT. This codes for CASSLLEKGRLFF. The full variable domain, completed using reference TRBV5-1 and TRBJ1-4, is KAGVTQTPRYLIKTRGQQVTLSCSPISGHRSVSWYQQTPGQGLQFLFEYFSETQRNKGNFPGRFSGRQFSNSRSEMNVSTLELGDSALYLCASSLLEKGRLFFGSGTQLSVL.

V gene TRBV19 combines with J gene TRBJ2-5; TRBD2 agrees at 11 bases. Per germline, CDR1 LNHDA and CDR2 SQIVND (reference sequence). V shed 2 bases and J 5 bases; nucleotides not matched to a gene: 4. This CDR3 spans 15 amino acids. The CDR3 loop reads CASSIQTSGGETQYF. The CDR3 region has the DNA TGTGCCAGTAGTATACAAACTAGCGGGGGTGAGACCCAGTACTTC.

This clone occurred a few times. This chain uses TRBV7-3 with TRBJ2-5; 9 bases match TRBD1. In germline, CDR1 is SGHTA, CDR2 FQGTGA. V dropped 5 bases and J dropped 5; count of bases not matched to a gene: 9. CDR3 size: 15 residues. The DNA of the CDR3 is TGTGCCAGCAGCCAAACAGGGGGCAATAGTGAGACCCAGTACTTC. This sequence encodes CASSQTGGNSETQYF.

The V and J genes are TRBV7-2 and TRBJ2-3, with 15 nucleotides matching TRBD2. The CDR3 consists of 16 residues. The ends lost 7 bases at V and 4 bases at J; junction bases unmatched: 6. Germline CDR1 SGHTA, CDR2 FQGNSA. CDR3 nucleotide sequence: TGTGCCAGCACCCCCGGACTAGCGGGGGGGTCAGATACGCAGTATTTT. This translates into CASTPGLAGGSDTQYF.

This clone was seen a single time. The chain carries TRBV11-2 and TRBJ1-5; D is perhaps TRBD1 (5 bases). Germline CDR1 and CDR2: SGHAT and FQNNGV. Trimming removed 5 bases from V and 15 bases from J, with 23 bases in between. CDR3 length: 14 amino acids. In DNA, the CDR3 is TGTGCCAGCAGCAACGGGGGAACTCAATCAGTTCGGCATTTT. Protein product: CASSNGGTQSVRHF.

This chain connects TRBV6-1 to TRBJ2-7; 7 bases map to TRBD2. With V trimmed by 8 bases and J by 1 base, 8 bases remained unmatched. The CDR3 spans 14 residues. Germline lookup yields CDR1 MNHNS and CDR2 SASEGT. CDR3 bases: TGTGCCAGCGAAGGCTGGGGGGGGTCCTACGAGCAGTACGTC. Amino acid sequence: CASEGWGGSYEQYV.

This clone appeared a few times. The chain has TRBV7-9 and TRBJ1-1; D is uncertain. Trimming shortened V by 4 bases and J by 3 bases, and 15 bases separated the two germline ends. Germline assignment: CDR1 SEHNR and CDR2 FQNEAQ (reference sequence). The CDR3 has 15 residues. The CDR3 protein is CASSSTTGWDTEAFF. CDR3 in DNA: TGTGCCAGCAGCTCCACAACGGGCTGGGACACTGAAGCTTTCTTT.

This clone was picked up one time. The gene calls are TRBV7-9 and TRBJ2-3; D is uncertain. The germline V gene has CDR1 SEHNR and CDR2 FQNEAQ (reference sequence). The CDR3 covers 13 residues. The V gene lost 7 bases and the J gene lost 0 bases, with 8 bases spanning the gap. CDR3 region: CASNVPSTDTQYF. CDR3 DNA sequence: TGTGCCAGCAACGTGCCTAGCACAGATACGCAGTATTTT. The entire variable domain, with the rest obtained from reference TRBV7-9 and TRBJ2-3, is as follows: DTGVSQNPRHKITKRGQNVTFRCDPISEHNRLYWYRQTLGQGPEFLTYFQNEAQLEKSRLLSDRFSAERPKGSFSTLEIQRTEQGDSAMYLCASNVPSTDTQYFGPGTRLTVL.

The CDR3 region is CASSPLKVTEAFF. In nucleotides, the CDR3 is TGTGCCAGCTCACCACTTAAGGTCACTGAAGCTTTCTTT. V usage is TRBV18 and J usage is TRBJ1-1, with unresolved D. Trimming shortened V by 1 base and J by 4 bases, and 7 bases separated the two germline ends. Germline CDR1 is KGHSH and CDR2 is LQKENI. The CDR3 consists of 13 residues.